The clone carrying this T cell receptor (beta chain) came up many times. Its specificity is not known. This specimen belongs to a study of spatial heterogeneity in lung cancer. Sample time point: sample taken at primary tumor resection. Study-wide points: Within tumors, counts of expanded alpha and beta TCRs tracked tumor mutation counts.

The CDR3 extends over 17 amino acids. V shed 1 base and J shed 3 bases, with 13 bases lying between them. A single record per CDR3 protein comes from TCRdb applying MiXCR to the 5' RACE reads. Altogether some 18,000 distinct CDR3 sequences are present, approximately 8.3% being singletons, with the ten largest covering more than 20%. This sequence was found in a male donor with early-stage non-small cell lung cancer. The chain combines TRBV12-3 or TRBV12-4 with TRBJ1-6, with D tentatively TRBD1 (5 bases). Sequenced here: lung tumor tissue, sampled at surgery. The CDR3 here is CASSLGAHRFYNSPLHF. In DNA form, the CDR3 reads TGTGCCAGCAGTTTAGGGGCACACAGGTTCTATAATTCACCCCTCCACTTT.